In its sample, the clone carrying this T cell receptor (beta chain) was seen a few times. Its antigen is not known. The sample originates from a study of vaccination and CD4 T cells after COVID-19. Treatment defined: roughly 10-day PBMC culture with coronavirus spike peptide pools or control peptides (ViraFEST assay). Culture conditions combined 2 million to 2.5 million PBMCs per well with 10 IU/ml IL-2 and roughly 9.1 ug/ml peptide pools. The CDR3 is made up of 12 amino acids. Germline V lookup: CDR1 DFQATT, CDR2 SNEGSKA (reference sequence). Trimming cost V 0 bases and J 10 bases, with 12 bases left between them. Sequencing of the DNA from cultured CD4+ T cells was carried out with the Oncomine TCR Beta short-read assay. Scientists extracted genomic DNA from CD4+ T cells grown in culture. TCRdb used MiXCR to reprocess the PCR reads, holding one entry per CDR3 protein. The table has about 15,000 distinct CDR3 sequences, 48% seen once; the top ten hold 13% to 15%.

Sample: CD4+ T cells from blood, cultured in vitro. The chain recombines TRBV20-1 with TRBJ1-2; D not resolved. The clonotype was recovered from a human donor who had recovered from COVID-19. In DNA, the CDR3 is TGCAGTGCTAGAGATAACCCTCGGGACTACACCTTC. Translating it yields CSARDNPRDYTF.